The 27 T cell receptor beta chains given below trace back to one sample, sequenced in a study of T cells in Graves' hyperthyroidism and ophthalmopathy. Amplified TCR beta CDR3 regions came from RNA transcripts. TCR CDR3 underwent first-round RT-PCR with the HTBI primer set. One entry per CDR3 protein, called by TCRdb with MiXCR from the multiplex PCR reads. The sample consists of roughly 250,000 distinct CDR3 sequences, approximately 20% of them appearing once. Sequencing was performed on blood. The receptors originated from a man younger than 45 with Graves' ophthalmopathy.

This clonotype was seen more than once but under ten times. The rearrangement joins TRBV12-5 to TRBJ1-2; D remains unclear. The CDR3 has 12 residues. The germline V and J ends were trimmed by 0 bases and 8 bases, with 7 bases remaining between them. Germline CDR1 reads LGHNT; CDR2 reads FRNRAP. The CDR3 DNA is TGTGCTAGTGGTTTGGTACCCTGGGGCTACACCTTC. The encoded protein is CASGLVPWGYTF.

In this sample, this clonotype turned up many times. This chain uses TRBV20-1 with TRBJ2-7; the match to TRBD2 covers 9 bases. The CDR3 totals 14 residues. V dropped 3 bases and J dropped 6; count of bases not matched to a gene: 9. The germline V gene encodes CDR1 DFQATT and CDR2 SNEGSKA (reference sequence). This CDR3 is CSASSSGRRGEQYF. CDR3 nucleotides: TGCAGTGCTAGCAGTAGCGGGAGAAGGGGCGAGCAGTACTTC.

This rearrangement joins TRBV4-1 to TRBJ2-1; 8 nucleotides align to TRBD2. CDR1 is MGHRA, CDR2 YSYEKL, per germline. The CDR3 is made up of 15 amino acids. V shed 0 bases, J shed 9 bases, and the junction held 7 bases outside the gene matches. The CDR3 DNA reads TGCGCCAGCAGCCAAGATCTCGATCGGGGGGGTGAGCAGTTCTTC. Amino acids: CASSQDLDRGGEQFF.

This clonotype was observed many times. This sequence joins TRBV6-1 and TRBJ1-5; a possible D gene is TRBD1 (6 bases). The CDR3 has 14 residues. V lost 6 bases and J 0 bases, leaving 9 bases between the germline ends. Germline V gene data show CDR1 as MNHNS and CDR2 as SASEGT. The CDR3 protein is CASRGQYSNQPQHF. CDR3 nucleotide sequence: TGTGCCAGCAGGGGACAATATAGCAATCAGCCCCAGCATTTT.

This clonotype was counted a few times. V usage is TRBV18 and J usage is TRBJ2-1, with 11 nucleotides matching TRBD2. V was pared by 5 bases and J by 7 bases, with 7 bases of the junction left unmatched. This CDR3 region has 15 residues. Germline CDR1 is KGHSH and CDR2 is LQKENI. The CDR3 sequence is CASSSTSGSGNEQFF. CDR3 DNA: TGTGCCAGCTCATCCACTAGCGGGAGTGGGAATGAGCAGTTCTTC.

This clonotype came up a few times. V and J are TRBV9 and TRBJ2-3, with 10 bases fitting TRBD1. The CDR3 length is 16 residues. From germline, CDR1 is SGDLS and CDR2 YYNGEE. V trimming: 0 bases; J trimming: 4 bases; junction bases outside the gene matches: 5. The CDR3 region is CASSVDGTGVADTQYF. Here the CDR3 DNA reads TGTGCCAGCAGCGTAGATGGGACAGGGGTTGCAGATACGCAGTATTTT.

This clonotype was counted between two and nine times. The V gene is TRBV12-5, the J gene TRBJ2-7; D is ambiguous. The CDR3 contains 13 residues. V dropped 1 base and J dropped 4 bases, with 8 bases sitting between them. Germline V gives CDR1 LGHNT, CDR2 FRNRAP. The CDR3 is CASGLGLPYEQYF. The CDR3 region has the DNA TGTGCTAGTGGTTTGGGACTCCCTTACGAGCAGTACTTC.

The genes are TRBV29-1 and TRBJ2-3; 8 bases fit TRBD2. Trimming at V came to 4 bases and at J to 4 bases, leaving 4 bases not matched to a gene. There are 13 residues in the CDR3. CDR1 is SQVTM and CDR2 is ANQGSEA in the germline V gene. The CDR3 here is CSVGGLGSDTQYF. CDR3 sequence (DNA): TGCAGCGTTGGGGGACTAGGATCAGATACGCAGTATTTT.

This clonotype has ten or more counts. The CDR3 is CASSQVQYNSPLHF. The CDR3 nucleotides are TGTGCCAGCAGCCAAGTACAGTATAATTCACCCCTCCACTTT. The chain employs TRBV3-1 and TRBJ1-6; D remains unclear. Germline lookup yields CDR1 LGHDT and CDR2 YNNKEL (reference sequence). The CDR3 runs 14 residues. V dropped 1 base and J dropped 4 bases, with 5 bases sitting between them.

The sample holds many counts of this clonotype. This chain connects TRBV15 to TRBJ1-1; no definite D call. The germline V and J ends were trimmed by 9 bases and 0 bases, with 11 bases remaining between them. Germline V CDR1 and CDR2: LNHNV, YYDKDF (reference sequence). The CDR3 spans 13 residues. CDR3 loop: CATKTAMNTEAFF. The CDR3 nucleotides read TGTGCCACGAAGACTGCCATGAACACTGAAGCTTTCTTT. Supplemented by reference TRBV15 and TRBJ1-1, the full variable domain reads DAMVIQNPRYQVTQFGKPVTLSCSQTLNHNVMYWYQQKSSQAPKLLFHYYDKDFNNEADTPDNFQSRRPNTSFCFLDIRSPGLGDTAMYLCATKTAMNTEAFFGQGTRLTVV.

This clonotype occurred a few times. V and J are TRBV20-1 and TRBJ1-5, with a weak D call TRBD1 (5 bases). Trimming left V 3 bases short and J 6 bases short, with 18 bases between. This CDR3 region has 15 residues. Per germline, CDR1 DFQATT and CDR2 SNEGSKA (reference sequence). The CDR3 DNA sequence: TGCAGTGCTAGTGTCGCGATGGGGCTAGGTCAGCCCCAGCATTTT. Residues: CSASVAMGLGQPQHF.

The chain combines TRBV7-2 with TRBJ1-5; D remains ambiguous. CDR3 size: 13 residues. The germline V and J ends were trimmed by 3 bases and 5 bases, with 8 bases remaining between them. Germline-derived CDR1 and CDR2 are SGHTA and FQGNSA. The CDR3 DNA sequence: TGTGCCAGCAGCTTTGAAAGGGATCAGCCCCAGCATTTT. This encodes CASSFERDQPQHF.

The chain employs TRBV20-1 and TRBJ2-1; D perhaps matches TRBD2 (6 bases). The CDR3 has 11 residues. Germline V gene data show CDR1 as DFQATT and CDR2 as SNEGSKA (reference sequence). Trimming pared 1 base from V and 9 bases from J, leaving 7 bases between. As DNA, the CDR3 is TGCAGTGCTAGAGTGCGGGGTGAGCAGTTCTTC. This translates into CSARVRGEQFF.

This clonotype was found a few times. The chain recombines TRBV12-5 with TRBJ2-7; TRBD2 matches 7 bases. Germline-derived CDR1 and CDR2 are LGHNT and FRNRAP. The CDR3 runs to 15 residues. The junction had 2 bases not matched to a gene; V was cut back by 0 bases and J by 0 bases. The CDR3 spells CASGLVLANSYEQYF. CDR3 DNA: TGTGCTAGTGGTTTGGTACTAGCGAACTCCTACGAGCAGTACTTC.

In its sample, this clonotype was seen a few times. The chain recombines TRBV9 with TRBJ1-6; D gene ambiguous. The CDR3 runs to 14 residues. The germline V and J ends were trimmed by 1 base and 7 bases, with 9 bases remaining between them. Germline V gives CDR1 SGDLS, CDR2 YYNGEE. CDR3 in DNA: TGTGCCAGCAGCGTATCGGCGGTAAATTCACCCCTCCACTTT. Translation gives CASSVSAVNSPLHF.

As DNA, the CDR3 is TGCGCCAGCAGCTCCACTACCTACGAGCAGTACTTC. It is translated as CASSSTTYEQYF. The chain joins TRBV5-1 to TRBJ2-7; no reliable D call. V shed 3 bases and J shed 2 bases, with 6 bases lying between them. The CDR3 contains 12 residues. Germline loops: CDR1 SGHRS, CDR2 YFSETQ.

This clonotype was seen a handful of times. The chain links TRBV6-1 to TRBJ1-1; D call uncertain. The CDR3 runs to 10 residues. V shed 8 bases and J shed 6 bases, with 7 bases lying between them. Germline V lookup: CDR1 MNHNS, CDR2 SASEGT. The CDR3 loop reads CASWEAEAFF. The CDR3 bases are TGTGCCAGCTGGGAGGCTGAAGCTTTCTTT.

On this clonotype itself: Just one base apart from a much larger clone, this may be a read error. The V gene is TRBV20-1, the J gene TRBJ2-7; D possibly matches TRBD1 or TRBD2 (5 bases each). The length of the CDR3 is 14 residues. Germline assignment: CDR1 DFQATT and CDR2 SNEGSKA (reference sequence). DNA of the CDR3: TGCAGTGCCTGGAACCGGGACGGCTCCTGCGAGCAGTACTTC. It translates to CSAWNRDGSCEQYF.

This clonotype was recorded a few times. This chain links TRBV19 with TRBJ1-5; D gene ambiguous. V lost 3 bases, J lost 6 bases, and 9 bases lay in between. Germline V CDR1 and CDR2: LNHDA, SQIVND (reference sequence). The CDR3 extends over 13 amino acids. CDR3 bases: TGTGCCAGTAGTATTGACACGTCTCAGCCCCAGCATTTT. Translation: CASSIDTSQPQHF.

Only a few counts were recorded for this clonotype. The chain is built from TRBV5-6 and TRBJ1-5; no reliable D call. Trimming removed 1 base at V and 4 bases at J, with 6 bases between. The CDR3 extends over 13 amino acids. From germline, CDR1 is SGHDT and CDR2 YYEEEE. Here the CDR3 reads CASSLLGNQPQHF. The DNA for the CDR3 is TGTGCCAGCAGCTTGTTGGGGAATCAGCCCCAGCATTTT.

This clonotype was seen only a few times. The CDR3 nucleotides read TGTGCCAGCAATAGCAGGGGATCGAGCTCTGGGGCCAACGTCCTGACTTTC. It codes for CASNSRGSSSGANVLTF. The rearrangement joins TRBV2 to TRBJ2-6; the D gene is possibly TRBD1 (6 bases). Germline V lookup: CDR1 SNHLY, CDR2 FYNNEI. V lost 7 bases, J lost 0 bases, and 16 bases lay in between. This CDR3 region has 17 residues.

The chain is built from TRBV7-2 and TRBJ2-1, with 7 bases fitting TRBD2. With V trimmed by 3 bases and J by 5 bases, 7 bases remained unmatched. The CDR3 totals 15 residues. The V gene's germline CDR1 is SGHTA and CDR2 FQGNSA. The CDR3 sequence: CASSLGGRLNNEQFF. The CDR3 bases are TGTGCCAGCAGCTTGGGCGGGAGACTTAACAATGAGCAGTTCTTC.

Only a few counts were recorded for this clonotype. The chain is built from TRBV5-1 and TRBJ1-2; tentatively, D is TRBD1 (6 bases). The CDR3 runs to 15 residues. Trimming removed 4 bases at V and 5 bases at J, with 18 bases between. CDR1 and CDR2 from the germline V gene are SGHRS and YFSETQ. CDR3 in DNA: TGCGCCAGCAGCCCACAGGGCGGGGGACGGTATGGCTACACCTTC. It translates to CASSPQGGGRYGYTF.

This clonotype was detected ten times or more. The chain joins TRBV20-1 to TRBJ1-2, with TRBD1 matching over 7 bases. CDR3 length: 12 residues. Germline V lookup: CDR1 DFQATT, CDR2 SNEGSKA (reference sequence). The junction had 7 bases not matched to a gene; V was cut back by 5 bases and J by 7 bases. The CDR3 region has the DNA TGCAGTGCTCATAGACAGGGCGGTGGCTACACCTTC. Its protein is CSAHRQGGGYTF.

This clonotype has at least ten counts. The V call is TRBV3-1, the J call TRBJ1-1; TRBD1 is a possible D gene (6 bases). CDR3 length: 13 residues. Per the germline V gene, CDR1 is LGHDT and CDR2 is YNNKEL (reference sequence). The V gene lost 9 bases and the J gene lost 3 bases, with 14 bases spanning the gap. The CDR3 here is CASTQGLDTEAFF. The CDR3 region has the DNA TGTGCCAGTACACAGGGATTGGACACTGAAGCTTTCTTT.

This clonotype was observed a handful of times. V gene TRBV6-1 combines with J gene TRBJ1-3; perhaps TRBD1 as D (5 bases). Trimming took off 5 bases at V and 8 bases at J, with 16 bases between the two ends. The CDR3 has 14 amino acids. The germline gives CDR1 MNHNS, CDR2 SASEGT. CDR3 region: CASSKQATDDTIYF. CDR3 in DNA: TGTGCCAGCAGTAAACAGGCGACGGATGACACCATATATTTT.

This rearrangement joins TRBV5-1 to TRBJ2-2, with 14 bases identical to TRBD2. Germline V CDR1 and CDR2: SGHRS, YFSETQ. V lost 5 bases and J lost 7; bases outside the gene matches: 7. The CDR3 has 16 amino acids. DNA of the CDR3: TGCGCCAGCAGACCGGGACTAGCGGGAGTTGACGGGGAGCTGTTTTTT. Its protein product is CASRPGLAGVDGELFF.